Sequencing of this TCR beta chain was carried out in a study of cytomegalovirus exposure and HLA in healthy donors. Use of 60 Vbeta and 13 Jbeta primers characterized the PCR. Some clones are missing from TCRdb's copy, which holds only in-frame ones; the method was immunoSEQ multiplex PCR. The table records more than 150,000 clones, 80% of them present only once. This CDR3 spans 12 amino acids. V lost 5 bases to trimming and J lost 3 bases, with 7 bases between them. Germline CDR1 reads LNHDA; CDR2 reads SQIVND (reference sequence). The specimen was PBMCs. The V and J genes are TRBV19 and TRBJ1-2; D is undetermined. The sequence was obtained from a boy younger than 18 in good health and CMV-seronegative. Written as DNA, the CDR3 is TGTGCCAGTAGTCCCCAGGACTATGGCTACACCTTC. Its translation: CASSPQDYGYTF.